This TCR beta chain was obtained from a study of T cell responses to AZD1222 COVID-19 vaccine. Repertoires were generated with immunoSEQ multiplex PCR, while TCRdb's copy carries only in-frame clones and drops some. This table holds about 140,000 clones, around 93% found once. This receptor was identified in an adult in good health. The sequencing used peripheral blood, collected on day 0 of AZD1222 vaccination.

CDR3 coding DNA: TGCGCCAGCACGACCGGGACAGTTTACACTGAAGCTTTCTTT. Amino acids: CASTTGTVYTEAFF. The J gene is TRBJ1-1, the V gene TRBV5-1; 7 bases match TRBD1. V gave up 6 bases and J gave up 3 bases; unmatched junction bases: 8. CDR1 is SGHRS and CDR2 is YFSETQ in the germline V gene. The CDR3 consists of 14 residues.